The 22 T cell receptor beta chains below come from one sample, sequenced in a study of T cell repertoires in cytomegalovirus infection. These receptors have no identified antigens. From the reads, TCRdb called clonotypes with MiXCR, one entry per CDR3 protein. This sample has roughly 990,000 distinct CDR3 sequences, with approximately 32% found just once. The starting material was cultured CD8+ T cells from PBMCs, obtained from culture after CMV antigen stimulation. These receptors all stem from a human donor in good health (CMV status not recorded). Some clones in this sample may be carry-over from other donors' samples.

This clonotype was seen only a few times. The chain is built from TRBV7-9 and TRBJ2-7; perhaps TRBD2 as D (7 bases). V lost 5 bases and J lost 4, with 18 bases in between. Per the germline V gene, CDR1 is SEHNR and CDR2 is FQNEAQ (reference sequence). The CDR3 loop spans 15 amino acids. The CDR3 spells CASSPDGGLGYEQYV. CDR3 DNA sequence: TGTGCCAGCAGCCCCGACGGGGGGCTCGGATACGAGCAGTACGTC.

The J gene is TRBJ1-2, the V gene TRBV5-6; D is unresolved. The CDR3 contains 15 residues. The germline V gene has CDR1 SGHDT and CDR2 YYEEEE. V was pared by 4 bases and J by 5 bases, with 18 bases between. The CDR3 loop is CASSHRVDQRYGYTF. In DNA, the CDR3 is TGTGCCAGCAGCCACCGGGTCGATCAACGGTATGGCTACACCTTC.

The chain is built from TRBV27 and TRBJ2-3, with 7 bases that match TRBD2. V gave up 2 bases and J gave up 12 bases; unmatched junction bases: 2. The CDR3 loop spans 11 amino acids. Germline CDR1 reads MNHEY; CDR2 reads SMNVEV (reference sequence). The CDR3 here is CASSLSGVQYF. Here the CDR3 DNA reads TGTGCCAGCAGTTTAAGCGGGGTTCAGTATTTT.

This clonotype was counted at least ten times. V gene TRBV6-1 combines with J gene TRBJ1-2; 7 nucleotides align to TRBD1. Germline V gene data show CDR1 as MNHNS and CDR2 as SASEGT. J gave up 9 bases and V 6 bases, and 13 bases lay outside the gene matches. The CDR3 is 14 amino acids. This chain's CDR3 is CASSRGQILDSYTF. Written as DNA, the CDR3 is TGTGCCAGCAGCCGGGGACAGATTTTAGACAGCTACACCTTC.

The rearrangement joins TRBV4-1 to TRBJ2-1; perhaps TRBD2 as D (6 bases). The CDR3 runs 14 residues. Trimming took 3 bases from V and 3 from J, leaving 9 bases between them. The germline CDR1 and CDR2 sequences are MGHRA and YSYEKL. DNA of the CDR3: TGCGCCAGCAGCCACCCGGGAGACTACAATGAGCAGTTCTTC. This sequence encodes CASSHPGDYNEQFF.

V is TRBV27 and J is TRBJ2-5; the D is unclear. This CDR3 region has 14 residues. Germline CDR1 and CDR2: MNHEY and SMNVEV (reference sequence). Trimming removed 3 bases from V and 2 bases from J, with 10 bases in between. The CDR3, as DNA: TGTGCCAGCAGTTTCAACCACGGGCAAGAGACCCAGTACTTC. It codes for CASSFNHGQETQYF.

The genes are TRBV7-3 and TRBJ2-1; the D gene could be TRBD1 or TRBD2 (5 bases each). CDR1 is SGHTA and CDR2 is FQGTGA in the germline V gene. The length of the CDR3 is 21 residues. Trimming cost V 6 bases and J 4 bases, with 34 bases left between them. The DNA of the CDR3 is TGTGCCAGCAGACTATCACCTAGGGACCGGCCCTACGTGTCTAATTACAATGAGCAGTTCTTC. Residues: CASRLSPRDRPYVSNYNEQFF.

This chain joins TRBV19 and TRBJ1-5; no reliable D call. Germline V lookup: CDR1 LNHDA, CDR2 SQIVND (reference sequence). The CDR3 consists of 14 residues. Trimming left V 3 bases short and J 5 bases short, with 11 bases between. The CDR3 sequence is CASSIDGIDQPQHF. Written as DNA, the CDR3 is TGTGCCAGTAGTATCGACGGAATCGATCAGCCCCAGCATTTT.

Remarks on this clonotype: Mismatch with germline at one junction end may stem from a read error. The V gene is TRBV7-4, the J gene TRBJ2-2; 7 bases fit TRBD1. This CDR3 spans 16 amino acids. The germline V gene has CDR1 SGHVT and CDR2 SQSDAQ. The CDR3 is CTSSLTQPWDSGELFF. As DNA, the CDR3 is TGTACCAGCAGCCTTACCCAACCCTGGGACAGCGGGGAGCTGTTTTTT.

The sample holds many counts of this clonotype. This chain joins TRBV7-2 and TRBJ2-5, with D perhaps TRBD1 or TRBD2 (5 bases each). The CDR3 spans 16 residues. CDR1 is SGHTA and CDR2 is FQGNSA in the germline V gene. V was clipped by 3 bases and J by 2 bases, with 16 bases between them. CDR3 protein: CASSFWRRRQQETQYF. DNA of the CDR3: TGTGCCAGCAGCTTTTGGAGGAGGAGACAGCAAGAGACCCAGTACTTC. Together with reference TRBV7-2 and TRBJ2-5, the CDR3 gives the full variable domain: GAGVSQSPSNKVTEKGKDVELRCDPISGHTALYWYRQSLGQGLEFLIYFQGNSAPDKSGLPSDRFSAERTGGSVSTLTIQRTQQEDSAVYLCASSFWRRRQQETQYFGPGTRLLVL.

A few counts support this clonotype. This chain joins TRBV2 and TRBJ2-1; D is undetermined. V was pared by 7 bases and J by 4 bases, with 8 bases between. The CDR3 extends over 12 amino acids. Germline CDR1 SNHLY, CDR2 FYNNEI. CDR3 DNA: TGTGCCAGCACGGCCAAATACAATGAGCAGTTCTTC. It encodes CASTAKYNEQFF.

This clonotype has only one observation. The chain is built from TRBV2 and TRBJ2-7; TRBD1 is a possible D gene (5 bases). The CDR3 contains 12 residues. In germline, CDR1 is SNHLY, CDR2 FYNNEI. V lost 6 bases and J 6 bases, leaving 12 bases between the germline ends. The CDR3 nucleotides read TGTGCCAGCAGGAAAGGGGCCCCCGAGCAGTACTTC. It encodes CASRKGAPEQYF. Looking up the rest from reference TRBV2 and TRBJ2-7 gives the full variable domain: EPEVTQTPSHQVTQMGQEVILRCVPISNHLYFYWYRQILGQKVEFLVSFYNNEISEKSEIFDDQFSVERPDGSNFTLKIRSTKLEDSAMYFCASRKGAPEQYFGPGTRLTVT.

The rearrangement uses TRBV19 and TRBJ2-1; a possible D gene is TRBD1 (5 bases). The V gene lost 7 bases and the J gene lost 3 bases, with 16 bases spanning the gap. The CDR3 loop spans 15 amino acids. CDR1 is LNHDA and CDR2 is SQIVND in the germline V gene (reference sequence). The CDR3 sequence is CASTDGAPSYNEQFF. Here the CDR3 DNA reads TGTGCCAGTACCGATGGGGCTCCGAGCTACAATGAGCAGTTCTTC. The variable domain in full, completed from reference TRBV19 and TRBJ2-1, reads DGGITQSPKYLFRKEGQNVTLSCEQNLNHDAMYWYRQDPGQGLRLIYYSQIVNDFQKGDIAEGYSVSREKKESFPLTVTSAQKNPTAFYLCASTDGAPSYNEQFFGPGTRLTVL.

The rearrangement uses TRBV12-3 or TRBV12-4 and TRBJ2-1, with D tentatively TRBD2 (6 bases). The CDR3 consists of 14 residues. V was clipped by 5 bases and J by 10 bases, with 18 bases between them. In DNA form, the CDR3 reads TGTGCCAGCAGTGGTAGCGGAGCTCGGGGGGAGCAGTTCTTC. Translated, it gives CASSGSGARGEQFF.

As DNA, the CDR3 is TGTGCCAGCAGTTTAGCAGGGTGGTTAACCGATGAGCAGTTCTTC. This gives the protein CASSLAGWLTDEQFF. V usage is TRBV12-3 or TRBV12-4 and J usage is TRBJ2-1; D remains ambiguous. V was trimmed by 0 bases and J by 8 bases, leaving 14 bases between them. This CDR3 has 15 residues.

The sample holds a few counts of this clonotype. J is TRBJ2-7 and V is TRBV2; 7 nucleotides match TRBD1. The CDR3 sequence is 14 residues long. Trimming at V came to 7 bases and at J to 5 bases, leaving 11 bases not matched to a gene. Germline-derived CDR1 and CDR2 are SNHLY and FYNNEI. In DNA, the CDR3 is TGTGCCAGCATCCTACAGGGGCTACGCGACGAGCAGTACTTC. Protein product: CASILQGLRDEQYF.

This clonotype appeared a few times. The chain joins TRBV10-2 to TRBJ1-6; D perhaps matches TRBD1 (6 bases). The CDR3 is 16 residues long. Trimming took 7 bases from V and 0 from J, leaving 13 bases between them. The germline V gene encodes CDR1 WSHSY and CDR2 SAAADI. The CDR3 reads CASIDRMSSYNSPLHF. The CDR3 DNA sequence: TGCGCCAGCATCGACAGGATGAGCTCCTATAATTCACCCCTCCACTTT.

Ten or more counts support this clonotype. The CDR3 DNA is TGTGCCAGCAGTCCCGGACAGCCGTACTATGGCTACACCTTC. It codes for CASSPGQPYYGYTF. The chain is built from TRBV27 and TRBJ1-2; D possibly corresponds to TRBD1 (6 bases). This CDR3 region has 14 residues. Deletions cut 5 bases from V and 3 bases from J, with 13 bases between. Germline CDR1 MNHEY, CDR2 SMNVEV (reference sequence).

This chain's CDR3 is CASSLGEIRGYTF. CDR3 DNA sequence: TGTGCCAGCAGCTTAGGGGAAATTCGTGGCTACACCTTC. The J gene is TRBJ1-2, the V gene TRBV7-6; no clear D gene. The germline gives CDR1 SGHVS, CDR2 FNYEAQ. V lost 1 base, J lost 7 bases, and 10 bases lay in between. The CDR3 spans 13 residues.

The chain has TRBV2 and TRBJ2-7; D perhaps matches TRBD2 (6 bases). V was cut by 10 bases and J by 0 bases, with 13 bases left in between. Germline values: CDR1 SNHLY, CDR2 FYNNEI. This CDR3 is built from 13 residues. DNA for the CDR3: TGTGCCAACAAGGCCGGGAGCTCCTACGAGCAGTACTTC. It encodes CANKAGSSYEQYF.

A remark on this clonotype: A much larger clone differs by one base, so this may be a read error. The CDR3 is CASSLYTDMQYF. The CDR3, as DNA: TGTGCCAGCAGCCTGTACACAGATATGCAGTATTTT. This chain connects TRBV7-6 to TRBJ2-3, with D unclear. The CDR3 covers 12 residues. CDR1 and CDR2 (germline): SGHVS, FNYEAQ.

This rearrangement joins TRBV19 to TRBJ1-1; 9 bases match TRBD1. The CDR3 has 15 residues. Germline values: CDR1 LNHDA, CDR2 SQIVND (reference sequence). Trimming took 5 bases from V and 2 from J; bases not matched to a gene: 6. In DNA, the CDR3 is TGTGCCAGTAGTCCTTGGACAGGGGACAACACTGAAGCTTTCTTT. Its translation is CASSPWTGDNTEAFF.